This T cell receptor beta chain was identified during a study of memory CD4+ T cells and cytomegalovirus serostatus. As for the study in general: Donors were healthy Belgian adults, several CMV seropositive and 20 to 25 seronegative. Whole-study results and caveats: The CMV-associated TCR signature appears largely within the CD4+ memory repertoire. Of 150 to 200 reported CMV TCRbeta sequences, under 70 were found in memory CD4+ repertoires.

In the authors' workflow: Out-of-frame sequences were removed, leaving 2 million to 2.5 million distinct TCRbeta sequences. The protocol was immunoSEQ multiplex PCR, while the TCRdb copy is restricted to in-frame clones and leaves out a portion. V and J calls and clone size come straight from that table; D and trimming were deduced from the DNA. The sample contains around 88,000 clones, approximately 80% of which appear only once. The sort gate was single viable CD3+CD4+CD8-CD45RO+ cells for memory CD4+ T cells. The germline gives CDR1 MNHEY, CDR2 SVGAGI. The CDR3 is 16 amino acids. V trimming: 3 bases; J trimming: 3 bases; junction bases outside the gene matches: 7. In regard to this clone: Its target is unknown.

The source material was memory CD4+ T cells from blood. The chain carries TRBV6-5 and TRBJ2-5, with 10 bases fitting TRBD2. The receptor was isolated from an adult in good health and CMV-seropositive. CDR3 protein: CASSYASGSLKETQYF. CDR3 sequence (DNA): TGTGCCAGCAGTTATGCTAGCGGGAGTTTAAAAGAGACCCAGTACTTC.